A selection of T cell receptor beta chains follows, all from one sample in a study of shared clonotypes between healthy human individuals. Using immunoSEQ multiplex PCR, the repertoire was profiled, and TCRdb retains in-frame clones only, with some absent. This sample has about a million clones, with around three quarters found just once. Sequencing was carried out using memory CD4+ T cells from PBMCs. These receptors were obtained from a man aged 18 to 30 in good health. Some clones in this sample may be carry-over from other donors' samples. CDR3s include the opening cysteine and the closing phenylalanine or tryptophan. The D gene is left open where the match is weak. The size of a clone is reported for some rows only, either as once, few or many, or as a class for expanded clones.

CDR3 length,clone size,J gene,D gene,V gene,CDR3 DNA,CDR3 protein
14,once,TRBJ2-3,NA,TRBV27,TGTGCCAGCACCTCTGGGGGGGCTGGAGATACGCAGTATTTT,CASTSGGAGDTQYF
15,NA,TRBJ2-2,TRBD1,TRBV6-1,TGTGCCAGCACCACAGGGGGCTTGGGCACCGGGGAGCTGTTTTTT,CASTTGGLGTGELFF
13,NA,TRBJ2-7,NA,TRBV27,TGTGCCAGCAGGCCACTAGTTACCTACGAGCAGTACTTC,CASRPLVTYEQYF
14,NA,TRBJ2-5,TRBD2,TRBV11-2,TGTGCCAGCAGCCAGCGGGGCTCGGGGGAGACCCAGTACTTC,CASSQRGSGETQYF
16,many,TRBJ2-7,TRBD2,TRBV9,TGTGCCAGCAGCCCAAGCAGGGCTAGCGGGAGGTACGAGCAGTACTTC,CASSPSRASGRYEQYF
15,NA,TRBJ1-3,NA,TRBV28,TGTGCCAGCAGCCTTAGGTGGGGGTCAGGAAACACCATATATTTT,CASSLRWGSGNTIYF
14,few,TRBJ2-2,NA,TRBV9,TGTGCCAGCAGCGTAGGTGTAAACACCGGGGAGCTGTTTTTT,CASSVGVNTGELFF
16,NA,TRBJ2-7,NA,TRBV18,TGTGCCAGCTCACCGCAAGGGACGGCGACCTACTACGAGCAGTACTTC,CASSPQGTATYYEQYF
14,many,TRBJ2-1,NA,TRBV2,TGTGCCAGCATTCCCGGGACCCAAGGGAATGAGCAGTTCTTC,CASIPGTQGNEQFF
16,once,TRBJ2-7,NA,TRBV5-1,TGCGCCAGCAGCTCCGATCCGGGGGGGACAGCCTACGAGCAGTACTTC,CASSSDPGGTAYEQYF
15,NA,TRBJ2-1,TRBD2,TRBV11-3,TGTGCCAGCAGCCCCTCAAGGGAGGGCTCTAGGGAGCAGTTCTTC,CASSPSREGSREQFF
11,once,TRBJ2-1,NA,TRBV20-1,TGCAGTGCTAGCGGTTACAATGAGCAGTTCTTC,CSASGYNEQFF
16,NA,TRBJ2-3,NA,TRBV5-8,TGTGCCAGCAGCTCAAATCTAGCGGAGGGGGCAGATACGCAGTATTTT,CASSSNLAEGADTQYF
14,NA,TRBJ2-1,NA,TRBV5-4,TGTGCCAGCAGCTTTAGGCGGGGAGACAATGAGCAGTTCTTC,CASSFRRGDNEQFF
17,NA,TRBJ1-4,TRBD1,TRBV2,TGTGCCAGCAGTGAAGCCGGGACCGGGACAGGGGGGGAAAAACTGTTTTTT,CASSEAGTGTGGEKLFF
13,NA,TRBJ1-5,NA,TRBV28,TGTGCCAGCAGTGACACAGGGATTCAGCCCCAGCATTTT,CASSDTGIQPQHF
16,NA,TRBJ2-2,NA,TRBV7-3,TGTGCCAGCAGCCAAACCGGGGCAGCACCCACCGGGGAGCTGTTTTTT,CASSQTGAAPTGELFF
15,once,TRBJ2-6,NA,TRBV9,TGTGCCAGCAGCGTAAAGGGGGCTGGGGCCAACGTCCTGACTTTC,CASSVKGAGANVLTF
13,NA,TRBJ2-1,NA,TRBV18,TGTGCCAGCTCACTCGGACGGAGCAATGAGCAGTTCTTC,CASSLGRSNEQFF
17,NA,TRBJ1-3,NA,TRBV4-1,TGCGCCAGCAGCCTCTTCACTGGCCCACCTTCTGGAAACACCATATATTTT,CASSLFTGPPSGNTIYF
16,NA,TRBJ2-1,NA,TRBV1,TGCACCAGCTTCCTGACAGCCCATTCTAACTACAGTGAGCAGTTCTTC,CTSFLTAHSNYSEQFF
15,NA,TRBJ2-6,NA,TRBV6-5,TGTGCCAGCAGACGGCTGGGTTCTGGGGCCAACGTCCTGACTTTC,CASRRLGSGANVLTF
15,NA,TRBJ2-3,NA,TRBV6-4,TGTGCCAGCAGTGATAATGGGGAAAGCGCAGATACGCAGTATTTT,CASSDNGESADTQYF
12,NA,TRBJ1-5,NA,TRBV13,TGTGCCAGCAGCCACCTCAATCAGCCCCAGCATTTT,CASSHLNQPQHF
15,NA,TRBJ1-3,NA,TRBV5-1,TGCGCCAGCAGCTTTCGAGGGGAACCTGGAAACACCATATATTTT,CASSFRGEPGNTIYF
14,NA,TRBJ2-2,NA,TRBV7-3,TGTGCCAGCAGCTTGGACAGCAACACCGGGGAGCTGTTTTTT,CASSLDSNTGELFF
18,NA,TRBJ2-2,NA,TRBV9,TGTGCCAGCAGCGTAGGTACAGCCCTTCAGGTGTACACCGGGGAGCTGTTTTTT,CASSVGTALQVYTGELFF
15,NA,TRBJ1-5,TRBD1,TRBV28,TGTGCCAGCAGTGGACGACAGGGTTACAATCAGCCCCAGCATTTT,CASSGRQGYNQPQHF
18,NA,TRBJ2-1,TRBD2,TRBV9,TGTGCCAGCAGCGTAGGGCTAGCGGGAGCCTTACCGCTTGATGAGCAGTTCTTC,CASSVGLAGALPLDEQFF
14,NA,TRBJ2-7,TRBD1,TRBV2,TGTGCCAGCAGTGCTAGGACAGGATTCTACGAGCAGTACTTC,CASSARTGFYEQYF
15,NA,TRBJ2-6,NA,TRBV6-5,TGTGCCAGCGGCACGAGGAGCTCTGGGGCCAACGTCCTGACTTTC,CASGTRSSGANVLTF
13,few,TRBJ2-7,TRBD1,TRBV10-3,TGTGCCATCAATCGAGGACAGGGGTACGAGCAGTACTTC,CAINRGQGYEQYF
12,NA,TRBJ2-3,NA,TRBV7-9,TGTGCCAGCAGCCTCCAATTCAGTACGCAGTATTTT,CASSLQFSTQYF
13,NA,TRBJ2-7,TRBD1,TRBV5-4,TGTGCCAGCAGCCCGGACAGGGGGGGTGAGCAGTACTTC,CASSPDRGGEQYF
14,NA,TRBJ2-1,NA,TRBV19,TGTGCCAGTAGTCAGTTGAGCTCCTACAATGAGCAGTTCTTC,CASSQLSSYNEQFF
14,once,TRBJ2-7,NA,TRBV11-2,TGTGCCAGCAGCCCTAGTAAAAACTCCTACGAGCAGTACTTC,CASSPSKNSYEQYF
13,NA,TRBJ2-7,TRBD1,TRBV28,TGTGCCAGCAGAGGGGACAGGACCTACGAGCAGTACTTC,CASRGDRTYEQYF
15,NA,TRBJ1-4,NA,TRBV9,TGTGCCAGCAGCGTAGCAGGGGAGGTTAATGAAAAACTGTTTTTT,CASSVAGEVNEKLFF
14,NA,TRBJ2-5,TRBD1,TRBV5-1,TGCGCCAGCAGCTCGGGACAGGCAGAAGAGACCCAGTACTTC,CASSSGQAEETQYF
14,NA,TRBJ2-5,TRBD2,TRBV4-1,TGCGCCAGCAGCCAAGAACACGGGAGGGGGACCCAGTACTTC,CASSQEHGRGTQYF
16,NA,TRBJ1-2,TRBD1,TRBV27,TGTGCCAGCAGACCACCTTACAGGGGTCGCCACTATGGCTACACCTTC,CASRPPYRGRHYGYTF
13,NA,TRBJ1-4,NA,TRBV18,TGTGCCAGCTCACCCGACCATGGGGAAAAACTGTTTTTT,CASSPDHGEKLFF
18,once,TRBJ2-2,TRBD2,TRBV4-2,TGTGCCAGCAGCCAGGCGACTAGCGGGAGGGCGAGGACCGGGGAGCTGTTTTTT,CASSQATSGRARTGELFF
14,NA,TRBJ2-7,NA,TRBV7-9,TGTGCCAGCAGCTTAGGGCGCGGGCGGCGGGAGCAGTACTTC,CASSLGRGRREQYF
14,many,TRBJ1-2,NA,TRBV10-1,TGCGCCAGCAGTGAGGAACAGGGAGACTATGGCTACACCTTC,CASSEEQGDYGYTF
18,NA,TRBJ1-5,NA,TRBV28,TGTGCCAGCAGTTGGGGGAATACAGGGATAGGGGTAAATCAGCCCCAGCATTTT,CASSWGNTGIGVNQPQHF
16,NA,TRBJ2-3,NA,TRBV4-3,TGCGCCAGCAGCCAAGTCGAAGCGAAAGGGGCAGATACGCAGTATTTT,CASSQVEAKGADTQYF
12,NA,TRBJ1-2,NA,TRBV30,TGTGCCTGGAGTGTGGATCTCCATGGCTACACCTTC,CAWSVDLHGYTF
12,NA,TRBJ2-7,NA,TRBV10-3,TGTGCCATCAAGGACTCAAACGGGGAGCAGTACTTC,CAIKDSNGEQYF
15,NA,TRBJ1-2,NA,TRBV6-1,TGTGCCAGCAGTGAAGTGGGTCTGAGAAACTATGGCTACACCTTC,CASSEVGLRNYGYTF